Each of the 23 T cell receptor beta chains below was sequenced from the same sample in a study of cytomegalovirus exposure and HLA in healthy donors. In the PCR, 60 Vbeta and 13 Jbeta primers were used. Repertoires were generated with immunoSEQ multiplex PCR, while TCRdb's copy carries only in-frame clones and drops some. The sample records about 280,000 clones, 70% to 90% being singletons. Sequencing was carried out using PBMCs. The receptors were gathered from a woman between 18 and 29 years old in good health and CMV-seronegative.

The chain links TRBV5-4 to TRBJ2-7; 7 bases map to TRBD1. Germline assignment: CDR1 SGHNT and CDR2 YYREEE (reference sequence). This CDR3 region has 14 residues. V trimming: 0 bases; J trimming: 2 bases; junction bases outside the gene matches: 2. CDR3 sequence: CASSLAGQTYEQYF. In nucleotides, the CDR3 is TGTGCCAGCAGCTTGGCGGGACAGACCTACGAGCAGTACTTC.

The chain carries TRBV2 and TRBJ2-5, with 9 nucleotides matching TRBD1. The trim removed 4 bases at V and 5 bases at J, leaving 5 bases unmatched. CDR1 is SNHLY, CDR2 FYNNEI, per germline. This CDR3 is 14 amino acids long. The CDR3 bases are TGTGCCAGCAGTGGACAGGGGGGTGGTGAGACCCAGTACTTC. This encodes CASSGQGGGETQYF.

This clone was counted between two and nine times. V and J are TRBV7-9 and TRBJ1-1; D unresolved. The V end lost 2 bases, the J end lost 4 bases, and 14 bases lay between the germline ends. Germline loops: CDR1 SEHNR, CDR2 FQNEAQ (reference sequence). The CDR3 contains 15 residues. CDR3 DNA: TGTGCCAGCAGCTTATCCTCAACTCGGGGCACTGAAGCTTTCTTT. The encoded protein is CASSLSSTRGTEAFF.

This chain connects TRBV7-2 to TRBJ2-7; TRBD2 is a possible D gene (6 bases). With 7 bases removed from V and 2 bases from J, the gap between germline ends came to 15 bases. The CDR3 is 14 residues long. CDR1 and CDR2 (germline): SGHTA, FQGNSA. This CDR3 is CASTSGRGPYEQYF. The CDR3 nucleotides are TGTGCCAGCACCTCTGGGCGGGGCCCCTACGAGCAGTACTTC.

On this clone: Its ends do not fully match the called genes, so a read error is possible. The same CDR3 is also encoded by other DNA sequences in this sample. This chain connects TRBV6-1 to TRBJ1-5; D uncertain. CDR1 and CDR2 from the germline V gene are MNHNS and SASEGT. The CDR3 totals 13 residues. CDR3 sequence (DNA): TGCGCCAGCAGTGCGGTGAGGAATCAGCCCCAGCATTTT. This gives the protein CASSAVRNQPQHF.

The V call is TRBV6-1, the J call TRBJ1-2; D is unresolved. Between the trimmed V and J ends, which lost 10 bases and 4 bases, there was a span of 10 bases. This CDR3 is 11 amino acids long. Germline CDR1 and CDR2: MNHNS and SASEGT. The CDR3 sequence is CAISGSYGYTF. The CDR3 bases are TGTGCCATCAGCGGTTCCTATGGCTACACCTTC.

This chain links TRBV19 with TRBJ2-7, with 8 bases aligning to TRBD1. V shed 1 base, J shed 0 bases, and the junction held 2 bases outside the gene matches. The V gene's germline CDR1 is LNHDA and CDR2 SQIVND (reference sequence). This CDR3 has 15 residues. The chain's CDR3 is CASSIGTGTSYEQYF. The CDR3 bases are TGTGCCAGTAGTATAGGGACAGGGACCTCCTACGAGCAGTACTTC.

A single count supports this clone. This chain links TRBV5-1 with TRBJ2-1; 10 bases align to TRBD2. V lost 2 bases to trimming and J lost 8 bases; unmatched junction nucleotides: 7. This CDR3 contains 15 residues. Germline assignment: CDR1 SGHRS and CDR2 YFSETQ. DNA of the CDR3: TGCGCCAGCAGCTTAATAAGCGGGGGGGTCGATGAGCAGTTCTTC. It translates to CASSLISGGVDEQFF.

This chain links TRBV5-5 with TRBJ2-5, with D perhaps TRBD1 (6 bases). CDR1 is SGHKS and CDR2 is YYEKEE in the germline V gene (reference sequence). This CDR3 is 15 amino acids long. V lost 5 bases, J lost 0 bases, and 14 bases lay in between. The CDR3 spells CASSSRQAYQETQYF. The CDR3 coding sequence is TGTGCCAGCAGTTCCCGACAGGCATACCAAGAGACCCAGTACTTC.

The table lists this clone with a few counts. This chain links TRBV7-8 with TRBJ1-1; possible D gene TRBD1, 6 bases. Trimming removed 2 bases from V and 10 bases from J, with 14 bases in between. Germline-derived CDR1 and CDR2 are SGHVS and FQNEAQ. The CDR3 extends over 13 amino acids. This CDR3 reads CASSLKGGVGAFF. The CDR3 bases are TGTGCCAGCAGCTTAAAAGGGGGAGTGGGAGCTTTCTTT.

The chain links TRBV19 to TRBJ2-1, with 7 bases aligning to TRBD2. This CDR3 has 16 amino acids. Germline CDR1 reads LNHDA; CDR2 reads SQIVND (reference sequence). V trimming: 3 bases; J trimming: 4 bases; junction bases outside the gene matches: 9. In nucleotides, the CDR3 is TGTGCCAGTAGTATTGGCGGGGGAGGGCATTACAATGAGCAGTTCTTC. It yields the protein CASSIGGGGHYNEQFF.

CDR3 loop: CASLTGQGAYGYTF. The DNA for the CDR3 is TGTGCCAGTTTAACGGGACAGGGGGCCTATGGCTACACCTTC. The chain joins TRBV6-5 to TRBJ1-2, with 12 bases that match TRBD1. CDR1 is MNHEY, CDR2 SVGAGI, per germline. J was trimmed by 4 bases and V by 9 bases; bases with no gene match: 6. The CDR3 is 14 residues long.

The rearrangement joins TRBV4-1 to TRBJ2-5, with D perhaps TRBD1 (6 bases). The CDR3 consists of 14 residues. CDR1 is MGHRA, CDR2 YSYEKL, per germline. V lost 4 bases and J lost 7, with 16 bases in between. CDR3 protein: CASSLLRGVGTQYF. CDR3 nucleotide sequence: TGCGCCAGCAGCCTCCTCAGGGGTGTGGGGACCCAGTACTTC.

The chain joins TRBV19 to TRBJ1-5; the D gene is possibly TRBD1 (5 bases). The CDR3 contains 15 residues. Germline V CDR1 and CDR2: LNHDA, SQIVND (reference sequence). Trimming left V 7 bases short and J 6 bases short, with 19 bases between. CDR3 loop: CASIDSGGRFQPQHF. DNA for the CDR3: TGTGCCAGTATCGACTCCGGGGGACGGTTTCAGCCCCAGCATTTT.

This sequence joins TRBV12-5 and TRBJ2-3; TRBD2 matches 8 bases. CDR1 is LGHNT, CDR2 FRNRAP, per germline. With 0 bases clipped from V and 3 bases from J, the junction kept 2 bases outside the gene matches. This CDR3 is built from 15 residues. CDR3 amino acids: CASGLVGGRTDTQYF. DNA of the CDR3: TGTGCTAGTGGTTTGGTAGGCGGGAGGACAGATACGCAGTATTTT.

In its sample, this clone was seen a few times. The J gene is TRBJ2-5, the V gene TRBV19; 8 bases are a match to TRBD1. The trim removed 7 bases at V and 5 bases at J, leaving 9 bases unmatched. This CDR3 spans 14 amino acids. Germline assignment: CDR1 LNHDA and CDR2 SQIVND (reference sequence). In nucleotides, the CDR3 is TGTGCCAGTACCACCTCAGGGGGCCGGGAGACCCAGTACTTC. It is translated as CASTTSGGRETQYF. Combining the CDR3 with reference TRBV19 and TRBJ2-5 gives the whole variable domain DGGITQSPKYLFRKEGQNVTLSCEQNLNHDAMYWYRQDPGQGLRLIYYSQIVNDFQKGDIAEGYSVSREKKESFPLTVTSAQKNPTAFYLCASTTSGGRETQYFGPGTRLLVL.

This chain links TRBV19 with TRBJ2-2; a possible D gene is TRBD2 (5 bases). Per the germline V gene, CDR1 is LNHDA and CDR2 is SQIVND (reference sequence). CDR3 length: 15 amino acids. V was pared by 3 bases and J by 7 bases, with 15 bases between. CDR3 sequence reads: CASSIRLAWVGELFF. Written as DNA, the CDR3 is TGTGCCAGTAGTATCCGGCTAGCATGGGTCGGGGAGCTGTTTTTT.

The chain is built from TRBV13 and TRBJ2-7; 7 positions agree with TRBD1. The germline V gene has CDR1 PRHDT and CDR2 FYEKMQ (reference sequence). This CDR3 spans 16 amino acids. The J segment lost 5 bases and the V segment lost 5 bases, leaving 15 bases of the junction unmatched. CDR3 DNA sequence: TGTGCCAGCAGCCCCCCACAAGGAACAGGGGTCCACGAGCAGTACTTC. Translation gives CASSPPQGTGVHEQYF.

The V call is TRBV2, the J call TRBJ2-5; TRBD2 is a possible D gene (7 bases). Per the germline V gene, CDR1 is SNHLY and CDR2 is FYNNEI. The ends were cut back, 9 bases at V and 3 bases at J, with 23 bases in the middle. The CDR3 consists of 16 residues. In DNA, the CDR3 is TGTGCCAGGCCCCTGGCGGCAGGGGAGGGGGAAGAGACCCAGTACTTC. It yields the protein CARPLAAGEGEETQYF. Based on the CDR3 plus reference TRBV2 and TRBJ2-5, the full variable domain is EPEVTQTPSHQVTQMGQEVILRCVPISNHLYFYWYRQILGQKVEFLVSFYNNEISEKSEIFDDQFSVERPDGSNFTLKIRSTKLEDSAMYFCARPLAAGEGEETQYFGPGTRLLVL.

The chain carries TRBV5-1 and TRBJ2-5; possibly TRBD2 for D (6 bases). Germline CDR1 is SGHRS and CDR2 is YFSETQ. Trimming took off 7 bases at V and 4 bases at J, with 23 bases between the two ends. The CDR3 contains 16 residues. CDR3 DNA: TGCGCCAGCGCATCCCCCTCATTTAGGGGAGGAGAGACCCAGTACTTC. Encoded protein: CASASPSFRGGETQYF.

This chain uses TRBV25-1 with TRBJ1-4; D uncertain. Germline CDR1 MGHDK, CDR2 SYGVNS. CDR3 length equals 15 residues. Trimming removed 3 bases from V and 0 bases from J, with 8 bases in between. The CDR3: CASSDPGTTNEKLFF. DNA for the CDR3: TGTGCCAGCAGTGACCCGGGGACAACTAATGAAAAACTGTTTTTT.

The chain carries TRBV15 and TRBJ1-2; D is possibly TRBD1 (5 bases). The CDR3 is 14 residues long. V was shortened by 0 bases and J by 1 base, with 6 bases between the two germline ends. Germline V CDR1 and CDR2: LNHNV, YYDKDF (reference sequence). CDR3 amino acids: CATSRETVNYGYTF. The CDR3 DNA reads TGTGCCACCAGCAGAGAGACAGTTAACTATGGCTACACCTTC.

The chain joins TRBV5-1 to TRBJ1-4; TRBD1 is a possible D gene (5 bases). CDR3 length: 13 amino acids. The germline V gene has CDR1 SGHRS and CDR2 YFSETQ. Trimming stripped 7 bases from V and 5 bases from J, with 12 bases between. The CDR3 sequence: CASRTTGNEKLFF. The CDR3 DNA reads as TGCGCCAGCCGAACTACAGGAAATGAAAAACTGTTTTTT. Variable domain in full (rest from reference TRBV5-1 and TRBJ1-4): KAGVTQTPRYLIKTRGQQVTLSCSPISGHRSVSWYQQTPGQGLQFLFEYFSETQRNKGNFPGRFSGRQFSNSRSEMNVSTLELGDSALYLCASRTTGNEKLFFGSGTQLSVL.